Listed below are T cell receptor beta chains from one sample, sequenced in a study of regulatory T cells in long-lasting Graves disease. One entry per CDR3 protein results from TCRdb running MiXCR on the multiplex PCR reads. The sample records a few hundred thousand distinct CDR3 sequences, 15% to 20% being singletons. The sample also formed part of further work on T cells in Graves' hyperthyroidism and ophthalmopathy.

The sequences come from peripheral blood mononuclear cells (PBMCs), collected at new diagnosis, from a patient treated with antithyroid drugs. The source is a man in his forties with Graves disease. CDR3s include the opening cysteine and the closing phenylalanine or tryptophan. A D gene is named only where the DNA matches it firmly. Not every row has a clone size; where given, it reads once, few, many or a size class.

clone_size d_call j_call v_call cdr3_nt cdr3_aa
many TRBD2 TRBJ2-1 TRBV7-9 TGTGCCAGCAGCTTATCCAAGGGGACTAGCGGATCCACCTACAATGAGCAGTTCTTC CASSLSKGTSGSTYNEQFF
few - TRBJ1-5 TRBV29-1 TGCAGCGTTGATACGGGATCCGGGCAGCCCCAGCATTTT CSVDTGSGQPQHF
many - TRBJ1-5 TRBV9 TGTGCCAGCAGCGTAGATTTGGGGAATCAGCCCCAGCATTTT CASSVDLGNQPQHF
many TRBD1 TRBJ1-5 TRBV27 TGTGCCAGCAGTTTAGTAGGGGGCGGAACCAATCAGCCCCAGCATTTT CASSLVGGGTNQPQHF
many - TRBJ1-1 TRBV7-3 TGTGCCAGCAGCCCCGTAGGGCGGAACACTGAAGCTTTCTTT CASSPVGRNTEAFF
- - TRBJ2-5 TRBV5-1 TGCGCCAGCAGCACATTCTTAGCGGCGGGAGAGACCCAGTACTTC CASSTFLAAGETQYF
few - TRBJ2-2 TRBV10-3 TGTGCCATCAGTACAAACACCGGGGAGCTGTTTTTT CAISTNTGELFF
- TRBD2 TRBJ2-3 TRBV9 TGTGCCAGCAGCGTAGAATCGGTAGCGGGGTCAGATACGCAGTATTTT CASSVESVAGSDTQYF
many - TRBJ1-1 TRBV9 TGTGCCAGCAGACCGCCGGGACGGCCTGACACTGAAGCTTTCTTT CASRPPGRPDTEAFF
few - TRBJ1-6 TRBV24-1 TGTGCCACCAGTGATACGACCGCGAATTCACCCCTCCACTTT CATSDTTANSPLHF
once TRBD2 TRBJ2-3 TRBV7-2 TGTGCCAGCAGCCTGATCGGGAGCGGGAGAGCGGATACGCAGTATTTT CASSLIGSGRADTQYF
- - TRBJ2-2 TRBV20-1 TGCAGTGCTAGAGGGCAGGTGAACACCGGGGAGCTGTTTTTT CSARGQVNTGELFF
few - TRBJ1-4 TRBV3-1 TGTGCCAGCAGCCCCCAACTCGGAGGTTGGGGGGAAAAACTGTTTTTT CASSPQLGGWGEKLFF
few - TRBJ1-6 TRBV28 TGTGCCAGCAGTTTCGGGCCGGACATAATTTCACCCCTCCACTTT CASSFGPDIISPLHF
many - TRBJ2-3 TRBV7-9 TGTGCGTCCGACGGCAGGGTCACAGATACGCAGTATTTT CASDGRVTDTQYF
few TRBD1 TRBJ1-2 TRBV11-1 TGTGCCAGCAGCCCTATGACAGGGGCCTATGGCTACACCTTC CASSPMTGAYGYTF
few - TRBJ2-2 TRBV19 TGTGCCAGTAGTATCAGACAGCACACCGGGGAGCTGTTTTTT CASSIRQHTGELFF
- - TRBJ2-6 TRBV2 TGTGCCAGCAAGGGCGGGTATGGGGCCAACGTCCTGACTTTC CASKGGYGANVLTF
many - TRBJ2-7 TRBV5-1 TGCGCCAGCAGCCCCGTTTGGGGGCACTACGAGCAGTACTTC CASSPVWGHYEQYF
- TRBD2 TRBJ2-7 TRBV4-1 TGCGCCAGCAGCCTTCAGCGGGGGGGGGTATACGAGCAGTACTTC CASSLQRGGVYEQYF
few TRBD1 TRBJ2-1 TRBV19 TGTGCCAGTAAGGGCGCCCCGGGACAGAACAATGAGCAGTTCTTC CASKGAPGQNNEQFF
- - TRBJ2-6 TRBV12-3/TRBV12-4 TGTGCCAGCAGTTTCGGCAGGGGTACTGGGGCCAACGTCCTGACTTTC CASSFGRGTGANVLTF
- TRBD1 TRBJ2-7 TRBV19 TGTGCCAGTAGTAGCCCCCCAGGGACAGGGAACTACGAGCAGTACTTC CASSSPPGTGNYEQYF
- - TRBJ1-4 TRBV27 TGTGCCAGCAGCGATTTAGGACAGTCTAATGAAAAACTGTTTTTT CASSDLGQSNEKLFF
many TRBD1 TRBJ2-7 TRBV28 TGTGCCAGCACTTTGGGACAGGGTTACGAGCAGTACTTC CASTLGQGYEQYF
many TRBD1 TRBJ2-3 TRBV15 TGTGCCACCAGCAGAAGGAGGGGCAGGGGGCTGGAGGGGACTGCAGATACGCAGTATTTT CATSRRRGRGLEGTADTQYF
- TRBD2 TRBJ2-2 TRBV24-1 TGTGCCACCAGTGATTTCAGTACTAGCGGGGGGGCCTACACCGGGGAGCTGTTTTTT CATSDFSTSGGAYTGELFF
- - TRBJ1-3 TRBV13 TGTGCCAGTACCCCCGGCTTGGGGGCTTTCGGAAACACCATATATTTT CASTPGLGAFGNTIYF
many TRBD1 TRBJ2-7 TRBV2 TGTGCCAGCAGTGTGACAGGGGGCAAAACCTACGAGCAGTACTTC CASSVTGGKTYEQYF
many - TRBJ2-3 TRBV3-1 TGTGCCAGCAGCCAAGAGGGGGTAGCTGACACAGATACGCAGTATTTT CASSQEGVADTDTQYF
many - TRBJ2-3 TRBV4-1 TGCGCCAGCAGCCAAGAAGGTGCACCTAGCACAGATACGCAGTATTTT CASSQEGAPSTDTQYF
- - TRBJ2-6 TRBV9 TGTGCCAGCAGCTCTCAACTGGGACCTGGGGCCAACGTCCTGACTTTC CASSSQLGPGANVLTF
many - TRBJ2-3 TRBV11-1 TGTGCCAGCAGCTCACAGGCTGGCGGGGCCGATACGCAGTATTTT CASSSQAGGADTQYF
many - TRBJ2-7 TRBV7-9 TGTGCCAGCAGCCGAGGGGGGGACCTCTACGAGCAGTACTTC CASSRGGDLYEQYF
many TRBD1 TRBJ2-7 TRBV28 TGTGCCAGCAGTTCCCACGACAGGGGGCTTAACGAGCAGTACTTC CASSSHDRGLNEQYF
many TRBD1 TRBJ1-1 TRBV24-1 TGTGCCACCAGTGATTCCCCCCGGGACAGGATACGGATGAACACTGAAGCTTTCTTT CATSDSPRDRIRMNTEAFF
few TRBD2 TRBJ2-3 TRBV12-3/TRBV12-4 TGTGCCAGCAGCTCCCTAACTAGCGGGGCAAGCACAGATACGCAGTATTTT CASSSLTSGASTDTQYF
many TRBD2 TRBJ2-7 TRBV7-2 TGTGCCAGCAGCTTCGGGACTAGCTTTGGCGAGCAGTACTTC CASSFGTSFGEQYF